The clone carrying this TCR beta chain was detected many times. What it recognizes is unknown. This record belongs to a study of T-cell memory formation after mild COVID-19. Regarding the study as a whole: The main location of contracting CD4+ clones was CM and EM, and that of contracting CD8+ clones was EMRA.

MiXCR, run by TCRdb on the 5' RACE reads, gives a single entry per CDR3 protein. The data contain around 200,000 distinct CDR3 sequences, roughly a tenth of them seen just once; the ten biggest clones take up 2.5% to 3.5%. This TCR came from a man aged 18 to 29 who had mild COVID-19 (a few samples of this study predate the infection). Cell type and time point are not known. Material for sequencing was PBMCs or a T cell subset sorted from them (not recorded which).

CDR3 amino acids: CASRAGPNYGYTF. The DNA for the CDR3 is TGTGCCAGCCGGGCAGGACCTAACTATGGCTACACCTTC. V usage is TRBV7-9 and J usage is TRBJ1-2; D not resolved. The length of the CDR3 is 13 residues. Germline V gives CDR1 SEHNR, CDR2 FQNEAQ (reference sequence). Trimming cost V 8 bases and J 0 bases, with 10 bases left between them.